This T cell receptor beta chain was observed in a study of cytomegalovirus exposure and HLA in healthy donors. Looking at the study overall: Membership in the Caucasian-associated ancestry cluster was found for 81% of a few hundred genotyped donors.

Details on this clone: Its matching antigen is unknown.

The study, taken as a whole, reports: TCR beta V- and J-gene trimming was later associated with a missense DCLRE1C variant.

Both 60 Vbeta primers and 13 Jbeta primers went into the PCR. Clones were sequenced by immunoSEQ multiplex PCR, and TCRdb holds only the in-frame ones, with some missing. In the table there are about 190,000 clones, roughly 84% of which are singletons. This clonotype originated in a boy aged 10-17 years in good health and CMV-seronegative. Sample: PBMCs.

DNA for the CDR3: TGTGCCTGGAGTGTACTAACAGGCTATTATGGCTACACCTTC. Its protein product is CAWSVLTGYYGYTF. This chain connects TRBV30 to TRBJ1-2; possible D gene TRBD1, 5 bases. The CDR3 is 14 residues long. Germline V gene data show CDR1 as GTSNPN and CDR2 as SVGIG (reference sequence). Trimming removed 0 bases at V and 5 bases at J, with 13 bases between.